This entry lists 17 T cell receptor beta chains sequenced from one sample in a study of blood T cell repertoires in COVID-19. TCRdb's table, derived via immunoSEQ multiplex PCR, lists solely in-frame clones and lacks some. The table includes some 240,000 clones, approximately 78% detected once. The sequenced sample consisted of peripheral blood. The receptors shown here come from a woman aged 55-70 years with active or convalescent COVID-19.

The chain joins TRBV5-1 to TRBJ2-1; D might be TRBD1 (5 bases). Germline CDR1 reads SGHRS; CDR2 reads YFSETQ. CDR3 length: 12 amino acids. V lost 4 bases and J lost 9, with 11 bases in between. This chain's CDR3 is CASSRDQGEQFF. DNA of the CDR3: TGCGCCAGCAGCCGCGATCAGGGTGAGCAGTTCTTC.

This clone showed up just once. The chain combines TRBV6-5 with TRBJ1-4; tentatively, D is TRBD1 (6 bases). This CDR3 comprises 16 residues. Germline values: CDR1 MNHEY, CDR2 SVGAGI. Trimming stripped 4 bases from V and 1 base from J, with 13 bases between. The CDR3 region has the DNA TGTGCCAGCAGTTCCAACTACAGGGAAACTAATGAAAAACTGTTTTTT. Translation: CASSSNYRETNEKLFF.

This chain uses TRBV19 with TRBJ2-1; no firm D call. The ends were cut back, 4 bases at V and 0 bases at J, with 16 bases in the middle. Looked up from germline, CDR1 is LNHDA and CDR2 is SQIVND (reference sequence). The CDR3 sequence is 17 residues long. This chain's CDR3 is CASSTPPSHGSYNEQFF. The CDR3, as DNA: TGTGCCAGTAGTACCCCCCCATCGCACGGCTCCTACAATGAGCAGTTCTTC.

This chain joins TRBV20-1 and TRBJ2-1; D uncertain. Trimming took off 3 bases at V and 6 bases at J, with 6 bases between the two ends. CDR3 length: 11 residues. Germline V gene data show CDR1 as DFQATT and CDR2 as SNEGSKA (reference sequence). This chain's CDR3 is CSASLVNEQFF. The CDR3, as DNA: TGCAGTGCTAGCCTTGTCAATGAGCAGTTCTTC.

The genes are TRBV20-1 and TRBJ1-6, with 11 nucleotides matching TRBD1. Germline assignment: CDR1 DFQATT and CDR2 SNEGSKA (reference sequence). The CDR3 is 17 residues long. The J segment lost 9 bases and the V segment lost 3 bases, leaving 13 bases of the junction unmatched. CDR3 amino acids: CSASRNTPGQGGSPLHF. The CDR3 nucleotides are TGCAGTGCTAGTCGAAACACCCCGGGACAGGGGGGTTCACCCCTCCACTTT.

The V and J genes are TRBV9 and TRBJ1-2; perhaps TRBD1 as D (6 bases). V dropped 3 bases and J dropped 5 bases, with 20 bases sitting between them. The CDR3 is 16 residues long. Germline assignment: CDR1 SGDLS and CDR2 YYNGEE. The CDR3: CASSGTPLGGGYGYTF. The CDR3 DNA sequence: TGTGCCAGCAGCGGGACCCCTCTAGGGGGGGGATATGGCTACACCTTC.

The chain employs TRBV9 and TRBJ2-3; tentatively, D is TRBD2 (6 bases). The CDR3 has 14 amino acids. Trimming took off 0 bases at V and 5 bases at J, with 10 bases between the two ends. Germline V gene sequence: CDR1 SGDLS, CDR2 YYNGEE. The DNA for the CDR3 is TGTGCCAGCAGCGTAGGGGGGGTCAAAGATACGCAGTATTTT. Translating gives CASSVGGVKDTQYF.

The V gene is TRBV18, the J gene TRBJ1-2; 7 bases line up with TRBD1. The germline CDR1 and CDR2 sequences are KGHSH and LQKENI. The CDR3 is made up of 13 amino acids. Trimming cost V 3 bases and J 12 bases; bases outside gene matches: 10. This CDR3 is CASSPTDRAPDTF. CDR3 nucleotide sequence: TGTGCCAGCTCACCTACCGACAGGGCCCCCGACACCTTC.

The chain uses TRBV30 and TRBJ1-2, with unresolved D. The V and J ends lost 2 bases and 4 bases respectively, with 8 bases between them. CDR3 length equals 12 residues. Germline CDR1 is GTSNPN and CDR2 is SVGIG (reference sequence). CDR3 nucleotides: TGTGCCTGGAGTCCCGGGATCTATGGCTACACCTTC. Protein: CAWSPGIYGYTF. The full variable domain, its missing parts supplied by reference TRBV30 and TRBJ1-2, is SQTIHQWPATLVQPVGSPLSLECTVEGTSNPNLYWYRQAAGRGLQLLFYSVGIGQISSEVPQNLSASRPQDRQFILSSKKLLLSDSGFYLCAWSPGIYGYTFGSGTRLTVV.

This rearrangement joins TRBV5-1 to TRBJ1-4, with D maybe TRBD1 (5 bases). The CDR3 contains 15 residues. Trimming left V 3 bases short and J 4 bases short, with 13 bases between. Germline V lookup: CDR1 SGHRS, CDR2 YFSETQ. The CDR3 is CASSSRGLGNEKLFF. CDR3 in DNA: TGCGCCAGCAGCTCCCGGGGGTTGGGTAATGAAAAACTGTTTTTT.

This clone was counted many times. The gene calls are TRBV7-3 and TRBJ2-3; 8 nucleotides agree with TRBD1. V was clipped by 3 bases and J by 0 bases; unmatched bases: 2. The CDR3 totals 15 residues. Per germline, CDR1 SGHTA and CDR2 FQGTGA. For the CDR3, the DNA is TGTGCCAGCAGCTTCCAGGGGGCAAGCACAGATACGCAGTATTTT. This gives the protein CASSFQGASTDTQYF.

The gene calls are TRBV7-2 and TRBJ1-5, with 11 nucleotides matching TRBD1. Germline assignment: CDR1 SGHTA and CDR2 FQGNSA. The CDR3 is made up of 15 amino acids. With 5 bases clipped from V and 5 bases from J, the junction kept 5 bases outside the gene matches. The CDR3 DNA follows: TGTGCCAGCAGCCGGGACAGGGGGTTCTATCAGCCCCAGCATTTT. Protein: CASSRDRGFYQPQHF.

The V gene is TRBV5-1, the J gene TRBJ1-4, with 7 bases fitting TRBD1. The CDR3 has 15 residues. With V trimmed by 0 bases and J by 4 bases, 3 bases remained unmatched. The germline V gene has CDR1 SGHRS and CDR2 YFSETQ. The CDR3 DNA reads TGCGCCAGCAGCTTGGCGGGACAGAGTAATGAAAAACTGTTTTTT. Translation: CASSLAGQSNEKLFF.

The chain recombines TRBV12-3 or TRBV12-4 with TRBJ1-2, with 7 positions matching TRBD1. The CDR3 covers 12 residues. Germline trimming cut 5 bases from V and 5 bases from J; bases unmatched to any gene: 2. This chain's CDR3 is CASSKQGYGYTF. In DNA, the CDR3 is TGTGCCAGCAGTAAACAGGGGTATGGCTACACCTTC.

V gene TRBV19 combines with J gene TRBJ2-4; 8 nucleotides align to TRBD2. This CDR3 has 15 residues. Losses at the gene ends were 3 bases for V and 4 bases for J; bases not matched to a gene: 5. Germline CDR1 is LNHDA and CDR2 is SQIVND (reference sequence). This CDR3 is CASSIRRGAKNIQYF. The CDR3 DNA is TGTGCCAGTAGTATTCGGCGGGGGGCAAAAAACATTCAGTACTTC.

This chain uses TRBV13 with TRBJ1-1; 8 bases match TRBD1. J lost 5 bases, V lost 6 bases, and 8 bases had no gene match. This CDR3 spans 14 amino acids. Germline lookup yields CDR1 PRHDT and CDR2 FYEKMQ (reference sequence). The CDR3 loop reads CASSPGQGGTEAFF. The CDR3 bases are TGTGCCAGCAGTCCTGGACAGGGAGGGACTGAAGCTTTCTTT.

The V gene is TRBV6-5, the J gene TRBJ2-3, with 9 bases that match TRBD1. V was clipped by 6 bases and J by 1 base; unmatched bases: 2. This CDR3 has 14 residues. Germline CDR1 reads MNHEY; CDR2 reads SVGAGI. CDR3 residues: CASRGQGRTDTQYF. The CDR3 nucleotides are TGTGCCAGCAGGGGACAGGGACGCACAGATACGCAGTATTTT.